This T cell receptor beta chain was recorded in a study of blood T cell repertoires in COVID-19. Turning to the study itself: The cDNA or gDNA used as material had been derived from T cells, B-cell-depleted T cells, or PBMCs.

The age range of participants was roughly 18 to 90 years, with residence in around 22 US areas. Participant-reported clinical history was the basis for cohort assignment. Cohort 3 recovered donors had two negative PCRs, clearance, or symptom resolution. The germline V gene encodes CDR1 LGHNA and CDR2 YSLEER. Trimming cost V 0 bases and J 5 bases, with 10 bases left between them. The CDR3 has 14 residues. Only in-frame clones appear in the TCRdb table, and some are missing; sequencing was by immunoSEQ multiplex PCR. The sample lists some 510,000 clones; approximately 90% were seen once. Sequencing was performed on PBMCs or T cells enriched from blood (not recorded which). The genes are TRBV4-3 and TRBJ1-1, with a possible D match to TRBD1 (5 bases). This sequence originates from a woman between 40 and 55 years old who had recovered from COVID-19. For the CDR3, the DNA is TGCGCCAGCAGCCAAGAGCGCAGGGAAACTGAAGCTTTCTTT. Residues: CASSQERRETEAFF.